Following are 32 T cell receptor beta chains from one sample sequenced in a study of T cells in Graves' hyperthyroidism and ophthalmopathy. The investigators amplified TCR beta CDR3 regions from RNA transcripts. HTBI primers were the set used in a first-round RT-PCR of the TCR CDR3. TCRdb re-derived calls from the multiplex PCR reads in MiXCR, one entry per CDR3 protein. The repertoire consists of 450,000 to 500,000 distinct CDR3 sequences, with around a fifth occurring once and the leading ten covering under 55%. Source material: blood. Every receptor here comes from a woman in her 70s with Graves' ophthalmopathy.

The table lists this clonotype with a few counts. The V gene is TRBV6-2 or TRBV6-3, the J gene TRBJ2-7; 8 nucleotides line up with TRBD2. The germline V gene has CDR1 MNHEY and CDR2 SVGEGT. J lost 0 bases, V lost 2 bases, and 6 bases had no gene match. This CDR3 region has 16 residues. The CDR3 is CASSYVLGLVSYEQYF. The DNA of the CDR3 is TGTGCCAGCAGTTACGTATTGGGACTAGTCTCCTACGAGCAGTACTTC.

Many counts were recorded for this clonotype. The chain carries TRBV6-2 or TRBV6-3 and TRBJ2-5; 13 nucleotides align to TRBD2. V shed 6 bases and J 5 bases; nucleotides not matched to a gene: 6. The CDR3 contains 15 residues. The germline V gene has CDR1 MNHEY and CDR2 SVGEGT. In DNA, the CDR3 is TGTGCCAGCAGCTCCGGACTAGCGGGAGACGAGACCCAGTACTTC. Translating it yields CASSSGLAGDETQYF.

The chain links TRBV6-2 or TRBV6-3 to TRBJ2-1, with 7 bases that match TRBD2. V trimming: 2 bases; J trimming: 8 bases; junction bases outside the gene matches: 6. Germline loops: CDR1 MNHEY, CDR2 SVGEGT. CDR3 length equals 14 residues. In DNA, the CDR3 is TGTGCCAGCAGTTACGCGGGAGCGGCCCATGAGCAGTTCTTC. Translation gives CASSYAGAAHEQFF.

This clonotype was seen many times. The rearrangement uses TRBV30 and TRBJ2-7, with a possible D match to TRBD2 (6 bases). This CDR3 region has 15 residues. Trimming cost V 6 bases and J 1 base, with 19 bases left between them. Germline-derived CDR1 and CDR2 are GTSNPN and SVGIG (reference sequence). CDR3 nucleotides: TGTGCCTGCAGCCGGATGGGTAGCGGTTCCTACGAGCAGTACTTC. Protein sequence: CACSRMGSGSYEQYF.

This clonotype was seen only a few times. The chain carries TRBV7-2 and TRBJ2-2; D gene unclear. V was clipped by 5 bases and J by 4 bases, with 11 bases between them. The CDR3 loop spans 14 amino acids. In germline, CDR1 is SGHTA, CDR2 FQGNSA. The CDR3 coding sequence is TGTGCCAGCAGCCAAAGTTACAGCACCGGGGAGCTGTTTTTT. It yields the protein CASSQSYSTGELFF.

This clonotype was observed a few times. The chain couples TRBV2 to TRBJ2-5, with TRBD2 matching 11 bases. Germline V CDR1 and CDR2: SNHLY, FYNNEI. The CDR3 runs 18 residues. Germline trimming cut 5 bases from V and 3 bases from J; bases unmatched to any gene: 14. DNA for the CDR3: TGTGCCAGCAGTAAAGGCCTCCTAGCGGGAGGAATGGAAGAGACCCAGTACTTC. Protein: CASSKGLLAGGMEETQYF.

This clonotype came up a few times. The chain joins TRBV29-1 to TRBJ1-1; perhaps TRBD1 as D (6 bases). Between the trimmed V and J ends, which lost 4 bases and 0 bases, there was a span of 6 bases. The CDR3 is 12 amino acids. Germline values: CDR1 SQVTM, CDR2 ANQGSEA. CDR3 protein: CSVGGLNTEAFF. For the CDR3, the DNA is TGCAGCGTTGGGGGGCTGAACACTGAAGCTTTCTTT.

This clonotype was seen only a few times. The rearrangement links TRBV27 to TRBJ2-7; TRBD1 matches 9 bases. The CDR3 consists of 15 residues. V was clipped by 4 bases and J by 4 bases; unmatched bases: 8. Germline values: CDR1 MNHEY, CDR2 SMNVEV (reference sequence). The CDR3 DNA sequence: TGTGCCAGCAGTTCACGCGGGACAGGGCCTTACGAGCAGTACTTC. This gives the protein CASSSRGTGPYEQYF.

The chain joins TRBV7-3 to TRBJ1-6; 10 bases match TRBD1. The CDR3 consists of 17 residues. From germline, CDR1 is SGHTA and CDR2 FQGTGA. J lost 7 bases, V lost 5 bases, and 11 bases had no gene match. The CDR3 nucleotides read TGTGCCAGCAGCCTACCGGAGAAGACAGGGGGCAATTCACCCCTCCACTTT. This gives the protein CASSLPEKTGGNSPLHF.

J is TRBJ2-6 and V is TRBV10-3, with 7 bases fitting TRBD2. After removal of 4 bases from V and 1 base from J, the junction contained 10 bases not matched to a gene. Germline V CDR1 and CDR2: ENHRY, SYGVKD. There are 18 residues in the CDR3. CDR3 in amino acids: CAISGDSTGGSGANVLTF. CDR3 coding DNA: TGTGCCATCAGTGGAGACAGCACGGGAGGTTCTGGGGCCAACGTCCTGACTTTC.

The V call is TRBV29-1, the J call TRBJ2-2; the D gene is possibly TRBD1 (5 bases). Germline V gives CDR1 SQVTM, CDR2 ANQGSEA. This CDR3 has 14 amino acids. V dropped 6 bases and J dropped 2 bases, with 13 bases sitting between them. The CDR3 coding sequence is TGCAGCGTGCTGCAAGACAGTAACACCGGGGAGCTGTTTTTT. Translation gives CSVLQDSNTGELFF.

This clonotype has at least ten counts. This chain connects TRBV11-3 to TRBJ2-2; TRBD1 agrees at 7 bases. The ends lost 5 bases at V and 6 bases at J; junction bases unmatched: 9. This CDR3 region has 15 residues. The V gene's germline CDR1 is SGHNT and CDR2 YENEEA. CDR3 loop: CASSPEQGVAGELFF. DNA for the CDR3: TGTGCCAGCAGCCCTGAGCAGGGGGTGGCCGGGGAGCTGTTTTTT.

The chain joins TRBV6-1 to TRBJ1-6; D unclear. V lost 8 bases, J lost 9 bases, and 14 bases lay in between. CDR1 and CDR2 (germline): MNHNS, SASEGT. This CDR3 has 13 amino acids. CDR3 sequence: CASALDDRSPLHF. In nucleotides, the CDR3 is TGTGCCAGCGCTCTTGATGATCGTTCACCCCTCCACTTT.

This clonotype has just a few counts. J is TRBJ1-1 and V is TRBV12-3 or TRBV12-4; the D is unclear. V was clipped by 7 bases and J by 0 bases, with 6 bases between them. The length of the CDR3 is 12 residues. Written as DNA, the CDR3 is TGTGCCAGCATTTATCTGAACACTGAAGCTTTCTTT. It translates to CASIYLNTEAFF.

With regard to this clonotype: This could be a read error, since a much larger clone is one nucleotide away. This chain links TRBV12-3 or TRBV12-4 with TRBJ1-2; D is unresolved. The CDR3 consists of 14 residues. V was shortened by 4 bases and J by 6 bases, with 15 bases between the two germline ends. The CDR3 coding sequence is TGTGCCAGCAGTTCATGGACGGACTCCGATGGCTACACCTTC. This gives the protein CASSSWTDSDGYTF.

The chain has TRBV2 and TRBJ1-2; a weak D match, TRBD1 (5 bases). The germline V and J ends were trimmed by 8 bases and 6 bases, with 16 bases remaining between them. CDR3 length: 13 residues. CDR1 and CDR2 (germline): SNHLY, FYNNEI. The CDR3: CASRDGGLDGYTF. Here the CDR3 DNA reads TGTGCCAGCCGGGACGGGGGACTCGATGGCTACACCTTC.

The rearrangement uses TRBV12-3 or TRBV12-4 and TRBJ2-5; D is possibly TRBD1 (5 bases). V shed 7 bases and J shed 4 bases, with 22 bases lying between them. The length of the CDR3 is 16 residues. This CDR3 is CASTYLRGPAGETQYF. CDR3 bases: TGTGCCAGCACGTACCTAAGGGGCCCTGCTGGAGAGACCCAGTACTTC.

The chain combines TRBV24-1 with TRBJ1-1; no clear D. V gave up 5 bases and J gave up 11 bases, with 17 bases separating them. The germline V gene has CDR1 KGHDR and CDR2 SFDVKD. CDR3 length equals 13 residues. CDR3: CATSGSGSPGAFF. In DNA, the CDR3 is TGTGCCACCAGTGGCTCCGGGAGCCCTGGCGCTTTCTTT.

The count of this clonotype is one. This chain uses TRBV5-1 with TRBJ2-1, with 12 bases that match TRBD2. CDR1 and CDR2 from the germline V gene are SGHRS and YFSETQ. J lost 6 bases, V lost 4 bases, and 5 bases had no gene match. The CDR3 contains 15 residues. The CDR3 loop reads CASSEKGLAGNEQFF. The CDR3 DNA reads TGCGCCAGCAGCGAGAAGGGACTAGCGGGCAATGAGCAGTTCTTC.

J is TRBJ2-1 and V is TRBV12-3 or TRBV12-4; D is uncertain. The CDR3 runs 15 residues. Between the trimmed V and J ends, which lost 5 bases and 7 bases, there was a span of 18 bases. CDR3 nucleotides: TGTGCCAGCAGTCCCCGAAAGCCTCCCGGGAATGAGCAGTTCTTC. Its translation is CASSPRKPPGNEQFF.

The chain employs TRBV20-1 and TRBJ2-3; 14 nucleotides match TRBD2. Germline V CDR1 and CDR2: DFQATT, SNEGSKA (reference sequence). V shed 5 bases, J shed 6 bases, and the junction held 10 bases outside the gene matches. The CDR3 extends over 16 amino acids. CDR3 residues: CSAQPGLAGVVDTQYF. CDR3 sequence (DNA): TGCAGTGCTCAACCGGGACTAGCGGGAGTAGTGGATACGCAGTATTTT.

This clonotype was picked up many times. This sequence joins TRBV7-2 and TRBJ2-3; maybe TRBD2 (5 bases). V lost 5 bases and J 8 bases, leaving 11 bases between the germline ends. CDR3 length equals 12 residues. The germline V gene encodes CDR1 SGHTA and CDR2 FQGNSA. Here the CDR3 DNA reads TGTGCCAGCAGCCTCCTCGAGGGTACGCAGTATTTT. Translation gives CASSLLEGTQYF.

CDR3 amino acids: CASSLAGGNGYTF. The CDR3 DNA sequence: TGCGCCAGCAGCTTGGCAGGGGGCAATGGCTACACCTTC. The V call is TRBV5-1, the J call TRBJ1-2; TRBD1 aligns across 8 bases. The J segment lost 6 bases and the V segment lost 0 bases, leaving 1 base of the junction unmatched. The germline gives CDR1 SGHRS, CDR2 YFSETQ. The CDR3 spans 13 residues. The full variable domain, completed using reference TRBV5-1 and TRBJ1-2, is KAGVTQTPRYLIKTRGQQVTLSCSPISGHRSVSWYQQTPGQGLQFLFEYFSETQRNKGNFPGRFSGRQFSNSRSEMNVSTLELGDSALYLCASSLAGGNGYTFGSGTRLTVV.

The chain links TRBV19 to TRBJ1-5; possibly TRBD1 for D (5 bases). Per germline, CDR1 LNHDA and CDR2 SQIVND (reference sequence). V was cut by 1 base and J by 6 bases, with 13 bases left in between. This CDR3 is 15 amino acids long. CDR3 in DNA: TGTGCCAGTAGTATAGTTTTGGGGGATGGTCAGCCCCAGCATTTT. The encoded protein is CASSIVLGDGQPQHF.

For the CDR3, the DNA is TGTGCCAGCAGCCGAGGGGGGGTTGGTGAAACTGAAGCTTTCTTT. It yields the protein CASSRGGVGETEAFF. The chain employs TRBV3-1 and TRBJ1-1, with D maybe TRBD1 (6 bases). The CDR3 spans 15 residues. Trimming left V 4 bases short and J 5 bases short, with 17 bases between. Germline assignment: CDR1 LGHDT and CDR2 YNNKEL (reference sequence).

This clonotype has just a few counts. This sequence joins TRBV11-2 and TRBJ1-4, with TRBD1 as a possible D gene (6 bases). Trimming stripped 7 bases from V and 3 bases from J, with 18 bases between. The CDR3 is made up of 16 amino acids. Germline lookup yields CDR1 SGHAT and CDR2 FQNNGV. CDR3 sequence reads: CASTKQGRAANEKLFF. For the CDR3, the DNA is TGTGCCAGCACCAAGCAGGGGAGAGCTGCTAATGAAAAACTGTTTTTT.

This clonotype was observed a handful of times. The chain combines TRBV7-9 with TRBJ2-4; D possibly corresponds to TRBD2 (6 bases). Germline CDR1 and CDR2: SEHNR and FQNEAQ (reference sequence). The CDR3 has 14 amino acids. Trimming removed 3 bases from V and 7 bases from J, with 13 bases in between. This chain's CDR3 is CASSFRREDNIQYF. In DNA form, the CDR3 reads TGTGCCAGCAGCTTTAGGCGGGAAGATAACATTCAGTACTTC.

This clonotype was found a few times. The J gene is TRBJ2-5, the V gene TRBV19; a possible D gene is TRBD2 (6 bases). Germline CDR1 LNHDA, CDR2 SQIVND (reference sequence). CDR3 length: 14 amino acids. Trimming stripped 3 bases from V and 1 base from J, with 9 bases between. The CDR3 coding sequence is TGTGCCAGTAGTATCGGGAGACGCCAAGAGACCCAGTACTTC. It translates to CASSIGRRQETQYF. Full variable domain (rest looked up from reference TRBV19 and TRBJ2-5): DGGITQSPKYLFRKEGQNVTLSCEQNLNHDAMYWYRQDPGQGLRLIYYSQIVNDFQKGDIAEGYSVSREKKESFPLTVTSAQKNPTAFYLCASSIGRRQETQYFGPGTRLLVL.

The V and J genes are TRBV6-4 and TRBJ2-7, with D possibly being TRBD2 (6 bases). The CDR3 spans 12 residues. CDR1 and CDR2 (germline): MRHNA, SNTAGT. V shed 2 bases and J shed 6 bases, with 8 bases lying between them. CDR3 residues: CASSDGGSEQYF. DNA for the CDR3: TGTGCCAGCAGTGACGGAGGGAGCGAGCAGTACTTC.

This clonotype was observed at least ten times. J is TRBJ2-7 and V is TRBV28; 7 bases map to TRBD2. The length of the CDR3 is 14 residues. Trimming removed 4 bases from V and 4 bases from J; junction bases left unmatched: 7. CDR1 is MDHEN, CDR2 SYDVKM, per germline. The DNA of the CDR3 is TGTGCCAGCAGTTCAGGGACTATCTTATACGAGCAGTACTTC. This encodes CASSSGTILYEQYF.

This clonotype was detected ten times or more. The chain carries TRBV29-1 and TRBJ2-1; D remains unclear. This CDR3 spans 11 amino acids. Trimming left V 4 bases short and J 8 bases short, with 9 bases between. The germline V gene encodes CDR1 SQVTM and CDR2 ANQGSEA. The CDR3 is CSVVVVYEQFF. The CDR3 coding sequence is TGCAGCGTTGTAGTTGTTTATGAGCAGTTCTTC.

This clonotype came up a few times. This chain uses TRBV9 with TRBJ2-5; 7 bases are shared with TRBD2. CDR3 length: 15 amino acids. The germline V gene encodes CDR1 SGDLS and CDR2 YYNGEE. J was trimmed by 5 bases and V by 4 bases; bases with no gene match: 11. The CDR3 DNA follows: TGTGCCAGCAGCAAATCAGCGGGGAGAAGGGAGACCCAGTACTTC. Translation gives CASSKSAGRRETQYF.